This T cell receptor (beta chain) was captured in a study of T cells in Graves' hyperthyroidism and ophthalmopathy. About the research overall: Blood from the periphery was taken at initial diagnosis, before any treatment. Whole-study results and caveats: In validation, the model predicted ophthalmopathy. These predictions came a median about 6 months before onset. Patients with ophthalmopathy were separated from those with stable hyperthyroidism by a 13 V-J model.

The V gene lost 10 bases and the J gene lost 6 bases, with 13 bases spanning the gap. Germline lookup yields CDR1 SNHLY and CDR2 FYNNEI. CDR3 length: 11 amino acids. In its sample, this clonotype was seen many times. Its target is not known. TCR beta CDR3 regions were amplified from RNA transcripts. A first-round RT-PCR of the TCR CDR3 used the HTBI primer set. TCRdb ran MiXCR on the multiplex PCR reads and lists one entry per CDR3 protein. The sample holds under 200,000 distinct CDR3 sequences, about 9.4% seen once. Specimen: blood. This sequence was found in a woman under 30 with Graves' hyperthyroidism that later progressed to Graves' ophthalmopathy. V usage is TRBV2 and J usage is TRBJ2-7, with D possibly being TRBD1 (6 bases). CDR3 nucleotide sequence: TGTGCCAACCTACAGGGATCCGAGCAGTACTTC. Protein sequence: CANLQGSEQYF. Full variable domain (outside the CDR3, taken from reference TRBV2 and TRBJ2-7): EPEVTQTPSHQVTQMGQEVILRCVPISNHLYFYWYRQILGQKVEFLVSFYNNEISEKSEIFDDQFSVERPDGSNFTLKIRSTKLEDSAMYFCANLQGSEQYFGPGTRLTVT.